Shown below are 32 T cell receptor beta chains from a single sample sequenced in a study of blood T cell repertoires in COVID-19. The protocol was immunoSEQ multiplex PCR, while the TCRdb copy is restricted to in-frame clones and leaves out a portion. The sample lists tens of thousands of clones; more than 65% were seen once. Sequenced material: peripheral blood. These receptors were obtained from a man between 60 and 75 years old with acute or convalescent COVID-19.

In its sample, this clone was seen once. The chain joins TRBV6-6 to TRBJ1-5; a possible D gene is TRBD1 (6 bases). This CDR3 has 14 amino acids. Germline V gene sequence: CDR1 MNHNY, CDR2 SVGAGI (reference sequence). Trimming took off 8 bases at V and 0 bases at J, with 11 bases between the two ends. The CDR3 DNA sequence: TGTGCCAGCGGGACACCTTATAGCAATCAGCCCCAGCATTTT. Protein product: CASGTPYSNQPQHF.

This chain joins TRBV19 and TRBJ2-3; weak D call: TRBD2 (6 bases). The CDR3 length is 14 residues. V shed 7 bases and J shed 6 bases, with 17 bases lying between them. Germline V gives CDR1 LNHDA, CDR2 SQIVND (reference sequence). The CDR3 nucleotides read TGTGCCAGTACCGAGGGGACTTTGGCGGATACGCAGTATTTT. It encodes CASTEGTLADTQYF.

The gene calls are TRBV29-1 and TRBJ2-7; 8 bases are a match to TRBD2. Germline V CDR1 and CDR2: SQVTM, ANQGSEA. After removal of 5 bases from V and 9 bases from J, the junction contained 6 bases not matched to a gene. This CDR3 comprises 11 residues. The CDR3 region is CSVTSGTGQYF. The DNA for the CDR3 is TGCAGCGTTACTAGCGGCACGGGGCAGTACTTC.

The chain uses TRBV11-2 and TRBJ1-2; 7 nucleotides align to TRBD1. CDR1 and CDR2 (germline): SGHAT, FQNNGV. V trimming: 5 bases; J trimming: 7 bases; junction bases outside the gene matches: 7. CDR3 length: 13 residues. CDR3: CASSPSRQGGYTF. The CDR3 bases are TGTGCCAGCAGCCCGTCCCGACAGGGTGGCTACACCTTC.

This clone has only a few counts. V is TRBV5-1 and J is TRBJ1-1, with D maybe TRBD1 (5 bases). V lost 4 bases, J lost 4 bases, and 17 bases lay in between. Germline assignment: CDR1 SGHRS and CDR2 YFSETQ. The CDR3 sequence is 15 residues long. CDR3 sequence reads: CASSHGGGTGTEAFF. The CDR3 DNA is TGCGCCAGCAGCCATGGGGGAGGGACGGGCACTGAAGCTTTCTTT.

The rearrangement links TRBV6-2 or TRBV6-3 to TRBJ2-5, with TRBD1 identical over 7 bases. CDR3 length equals 16 residues. Germline V gives CDR1 MNHEY, CDR2 SVGEGT. V shed 2 bases, J shed 3 bases, and the junction held 9 bases outside the gene matches. In DNA form, the CDR3 reads TGTGCCAGCAGTTACCCAGGCAGGGGGTGGGAAGAGACCCAGTACTTC. Its translation: CASSYPGRGWEETQYF.

The gene calls are TRBV5-6 and TRBJ1-2, with unresolved D. CDR1 is SGHDT and CDR2 is YYEEEE in the germline V gene. The CDR3 contains 16 residues. Trimming removed 3 bases from V and 0 bases from J, with 15 bases in between. The DNA of the CDR3 is TGTGCCAGCAGCTGGGAGAGATTTCGGGCTAACTATGGCTACACCTTC. The encoded protein is CASSWERFRANYGYTF.

V gene TRBV7-9 combines with J gene TRBJ1-2; 7 bases align to TRBD1. The CDR3 covers 14 residues. Germline V lookup: CDR1 SEHNR, CDR2 FQNEAQ (reference sequence). V was clipped by 5 bases and J by 4 bases; unmatched bases: 7. The CDR3 coding sequence is TGTGCCAGCAGCCGTCCGGGACAGACCTATGGCTACACCTTC. Its protein is CASSRPGQTYGYTF.

This rearrangement joins TRBV9 to TRBJ2-3, with 11 bases fitting TRBD1. J gave up 6 bases and V 0 bases, and 6 bases lay outside the gene matches. Germline V gene data show CDR1 as SGDLS and CDR2 as YYNGEE. The CDR3 spans 16 residues. Here the CDR3 DNA reads TGTGCCAGCAGCGTAGTGGGGACAGGGGGTCGTGATACGCAGTATTTT. Protein: CASSVVGTGGRDTQYF.

The chain uses TRBV5-6 and TRBJ1-6; D gene uncertain. CDR3 length: 16 amino acids. Trimming shortened V by 0 bases and J by 6 bases, and 13 bases separated the two germline ends. Germline assignment: CDR1 SGHDT and CDR2 YYEEEE. The CDR3 region is CASSLGRGVGNSPLHF. Written as DNA, the CDR3 is TGTGCCAGCAGCTTGGGTCGGGGAGTAGGTAATTCACCCCTCCACTTT.

The V call is TRBV7-2, the J call TRBJ1-6, with D unclear. The CDR3 length is 17 residues. Germline-derived CDR1 and CDR2 are SGHTA and FQGNSA. The V gene lost 0 bases and the J gene lost 7 bases, with 16 bases spanning the gap. The CDR3 DNA is TGTGCCAGCAGCTTAGCATTTTTGGGCGCGACAAATTCACCCCTCCACTTT. This sequence encodes CASSLAFLGATNSPLHF.

This clone has just a few counts. The chain combines TRBV5-1 with TRBJ2-1, with TRBD2 matching 9 bases. Losses at the gene ends were 3 bases for V and 2 bases for J; bases not matched to a gene: 3. The CDR3 is 15 amino acids. Germline V CDR1 and CDR2: SGHRS, YFSETQ. The CDR3 DNA is TGCGCCAGCAGCTCTAGCGGGGATGCCTACAATGAGCAGTTCTTC. This encodes CASSSSGDAYNEQFF.

The chain employs TRBV18 and TRBJ2-6; D is ambiguous. V gave up 2 bases and J gave up 1 base, with 15 bases separating them. CDR1 is KGHSH, CDR2 LQKENI, per germline. This CDR3 is 18 amino acids long. CDR3 nucleotide sequence: TGTGCCAGCTCACCAACCTTGGCTCCGAGGTCTGGGGCCAACGTCCTGACTTTC. It is translated as CASSPTLAPRSGANVLTF.

The genes are TRBV5-1 and TRBJ1-2; 8 nucleotides align to TRBD1. The CDR3 extends over 12 amino acids. With 3 bases clipped from V and 10 bases from J, the junction kept 5 bases outside the gene matches. Germline lookup yields CDR1 SGHRS and CDR2 YFSETQ. CDR3 sequence (DNA): TGCGCCAGCAGCTCGGACAGGGAAGACTACACCTTC. Translation gives CASSSDREDYTF.

V and J are TRBV6-2 or TRBV6-3 and TRBJ2-5; D is uncertain. This CDR3 has 13 amino acids. Germline CDR1 reads MNHEY; CDR2 reads SVGEGT. V was clipped by 5 bases and J by 0 bases, with 7 bases between them. CDR3 loop: CASSLQYQETQYF. DNA of the CDR3: TGTGCCAGCAGTCTCCAGTACCAAGAGACCCAGTACTTC.

The gene calls are TRBV2 and TRBJ2-3, with 8 positions matching TRBD2. CDR3 length: 15 residues. Trimming took 6 bases from V and 6 from J; bases not matched to a gene: 11. CDR1 and CDR2 from the germline V gene are SNHLY and FYNNEI. CDR3 in amino acids: CASRPFGLAEDTQYF. The CDR3 bases are TGTGCCAGCAGACCTTTTGGACTAGCCGAGGATACGCAGTATTTT.

The chain couples TRBV6-5 to TRBJ2-1; 7 positions match TRBD1. The ends lost 6 bases at V and 6 bases at J; junction bases unmatched: 11. The length of the CDR3 is 15 residues. Per germline, CDR1 MNHEY and CDR2 SVGAGI. The chain's CDR3 is CASSRGETGINEQFF. The CDR3 DNA sequence: TGTGCCAGCAGCCGTGGAGAGACAGGGATCAATGAGCAGTTCTTC.

The chain employs TRBV18 and TRBJ1-5; D is perhaps TRBD1 (5 bases). The CDR3 loop spans 16 amino acids. CDR1 is KGHSH, CDR2 LQKENI, per germline. Trimming pared 3 bases from V and 7 bases from J, leaving 19 bases between. CDR3 sequence reads: CASSPRRMQGNQPQHF. The CDR3 coding sequence is TGTGCCAGCTCACCTCGTCGTATGCAGGGAAACCAGCCCCAGCATTTT.

The table lists this clone with a few counts. The chain carries TRBV7-9 and TRBJ2-7, with 10 bases fitting TRBD1. CDR1 is SEHNR, CDR2 FQNEAQ, per germline (reference sequence). J lost 3 bases, V lost 3 bases, and 5 bases had no gene match. The length of the CDR3 is 15 residues. In DNA, the CDR3 is TGTGCCAGCAGCTTCTCGGACAGGGGGTACTACGAGCAGTACTTC. Its translation: CASSFSDRGYYEQYF.

The V gene is TRBV3-1 (or the pseudogene TRBV3-2), the J gene TRBJ2-7; the D gene is possibly TRBD1 (6 bases). Trimming removed 3 bases at V and 3 bases at J, with 12 bases between. The CDR3 is 14 amino acids. Germline loops: CDR1 LGHDT, CDR2 YNNKEL (reference sequence). CDR3 residues: CASSHWTVSYEQYF. CDR3 nucleotides: TGTGCCAGCAGCCATTGGACAGTCAGCTACGAGCAGTACTTC.

This chain uses TRBV6-5 with TRBJ2-3; the match to TRBD2 covers 11 bases. This CDR3 region has 14 residues. After removal of 8 bases from V and 8 bases from J, the junction contained 9 bases not matched to a gene. CDR1 MNHEY and CDR2 SVGAGI come from the germline V gene. CDR3 sequence: CASSSGGRGVTQYF. The DNA of the CDR3 is TGTGCCAGCTCTAGCGGGGGGCGGGGTGTTACGCAGTATTTT.

DNA for the CDR3: TGTGCCACCAGCAGAGAGAAGAAGGGGGCCAAAAACATTCAGTACTTC. Translating it yields CATSREKKGAKNIQYF. This chain connects TRBV15 to TRBJ2-4, with D maybe TRBD1 (5 bases). V dropped 0 bases and J dropped 1 base, with 10 bases sitting between them. Per the germline V gene, CDR1 is LNHNV and CDR2 is YYDKDF (reference sequence). CDR3 size: 16 residues.

The rearrangement joins TRBV28 to TRBJ2-7; 8 nucleotides line up with TRBD1. CDR1 is MDHEN and CDR2 is SYDVKM in the germline V gene. V shed 1 base and J 5 bases; nucleotides not matched to a gene: 4. The CDR3 has 14 amino acids. The CDR3 nucleotides read TGTGCCAGCAGTTTATCGGACAGGGCTGACGAGCAGTACGTC. It is translated as CASSLSDRADEQYV.

The chain is built from TRBV2 and TRBJ2-1; TRBD1 matches 8 bases. The CDR3 extends over 15 amino acids. The V segment lost 1 base and the J segment 6 bases; nucleotides outside the gene matches: 5. Per germline, CDR1 SNHLY and CDR2 FYNNEI. The CDR3 bases are TGTGCCAGCAGTGAAGGACAGGGGTGGCTCAATGAGCAGTTCTTC. This translates into CASSEGQGWLNEQFF.

The chain's CDR3 is CASRRRGESTDTQYF. The CDR3 DNA sequence: TGCGCCAGCCGCCGCCGGGGGGAGAGCACAGATACGCAGTATTTT. The rearrangement joins TRBV5-1 to TRBJ2-3; 7 nucleotides agree with TRBD2. CDR1 is SGHRS, CDR2 YFSETQ, per germline. V was clipped by 7 bases and J by 0 bases; unmatched bases: 8. This CDR3 spans 15 amino acids.

This sequence joins TRBV29-1 and TRBJ2-3, with TRBD1 as a possible D gene (5 bases). Trimming removed 2 bases at V and 5 bases at J, with 8 bases between. This CDR3 contains 12 residues. Per germline, CDR1 SQVTM and CDR2 ANQGSEA. The CDR3 region is CSVERGGDTQYF. The CDR3, as DNA: TGCAGCGTTGAAAGGGGTGGAGATACGCAGTATTTT.

The chain combines TRBV6-1 with TRBJ1-2; no firm D call. V dropped 2 bases and J dropped 2 bases, with 6 bases sitting between them. The CDR3 is 13 residues long. The V gene's germline CDR1 is MNHNS and CDR2 SASEGT. CDR3 bases: TGTGCCAGCAGTGAACTGGCCAACTATGGCTACACCTTC. Amino acids: CASSELANYGYTF.

The chain joins TRBV6-6 to TRBJ2-5; possibly TRBD2 for D (6 bases). CDR3 size: 15 residues. Trimming removed 10 bases at V and 1 base at J, with 19 bases between. Germline loops: CDR1 MNHNY, CDR2 SVGAGI (reference sequence). The DNA for the CDR3 is TGTGCCACGACTTCTGCTTGGGGGGTCCAAGAGACCCAGTACTTC. It encodes CATTSAWGVQETQYF.

The rearrangement uses TRBV1 and TRBJ2-1; whether TRBD1, the table's D call, matches the DNA was not checked. TRBV1 counts as a pseudogene. This CDR3 has 15 residues. The CDR3 region is CTSSSRDRGFNEQFF. The CDR3 DNA follows: TGCACCAGCAGCTCCCGGGACAGGGGCTTCAATGAGCAGTTCTTC.

The chain is built from TRBV15 and TRBJ1-2; perhaps TRBD1 as D (5 bases). This CDR3 is built from 13 residues. Per germline, CDR1 LNHNV and CDR2 YYDKDF (reference sequence). Trimming took off 6 bases at V and 3 bases at J, with 11 bases between the two ends. The CDR3 DNA follows: TGTGCCACCAGTGGGCGGGGGTACTATGGCTACACCTTC. Its protein is CATSGRGYYGYTF.

A few counts support this clone. The chain joins TRBV4-1 to TRBJ1-1, with TRBD1 as a possible D gene (6 bases). The CDR3 covers 16 residues. In germline, CDR1 is MGHRA, CDR2 YSYEKL. V shed 3 bases and J shed 1 base, with 15 bases lying between them. The CDR3 is CASSHSNRDKNTEAFF. The DNA of the CDR3 is TGCGCCAGCAGCCACTCCAACCGGGACAAGAACACTGAAGCTTTCTTT.

The chain employs TRBV28 and TRBJ1-6, with D hard to call. The ends were cut back, 4 bases at V and 5 bases at J, with 15 bases in the middle. The V gene's germline CDR1 is MDHEN and CDR2 SYDVKM. CDR3 length: 16 residues. The CDR3 DNA reads TGTGCCAGCAGTTCTTCCCCGGTCGTTCATAATTCACCCCTCCACTTT. As protein: CASSSSPVVHNSPLHF.